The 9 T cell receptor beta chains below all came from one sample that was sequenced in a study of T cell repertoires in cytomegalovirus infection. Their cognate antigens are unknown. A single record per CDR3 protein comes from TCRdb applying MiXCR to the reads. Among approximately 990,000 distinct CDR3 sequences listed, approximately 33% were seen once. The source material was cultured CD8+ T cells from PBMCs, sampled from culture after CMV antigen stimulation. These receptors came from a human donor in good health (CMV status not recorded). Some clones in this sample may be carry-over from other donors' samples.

The CDR3 region has the DNA TGTGCCAGCAGTTACTTCATCAACACCGGGGAGCTGTTTTTT. Translating gives CASSYFINTGELFF. The J gene is TRBJ2-2, the V gene TRBV6-6, with D unclear. V was clipped by 1 base and J by 2 bases, with 5 bases between them. Germline CDR1 reads MNHNY; CDR2 reads SVGAGI (reference sequence). This CDR3 spans 14 amino acids.

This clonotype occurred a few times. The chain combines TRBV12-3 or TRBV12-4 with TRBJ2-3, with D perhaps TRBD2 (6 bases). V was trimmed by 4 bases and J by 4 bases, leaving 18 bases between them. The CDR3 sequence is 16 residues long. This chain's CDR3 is CASSSSSGGESDTQYF. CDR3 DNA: TGTGCCAGCAGTTCCTCCTCCGGGGGAGAATCAGATACGCAGTATTTT.

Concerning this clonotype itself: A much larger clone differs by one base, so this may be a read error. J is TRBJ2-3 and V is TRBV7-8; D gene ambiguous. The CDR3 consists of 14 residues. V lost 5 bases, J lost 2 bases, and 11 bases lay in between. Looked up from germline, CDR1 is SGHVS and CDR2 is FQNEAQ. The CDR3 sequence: CASSLPAYTDTQYF. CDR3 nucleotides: TGTGCCAGCAGCCTTCCTGCCTACACAGATACGCAGTATTTT.

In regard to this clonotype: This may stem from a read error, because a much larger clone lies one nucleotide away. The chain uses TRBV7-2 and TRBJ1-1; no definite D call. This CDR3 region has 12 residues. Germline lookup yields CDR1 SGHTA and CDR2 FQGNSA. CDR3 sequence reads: CASSLPNTEVFF. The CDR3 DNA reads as TGTGCCAGCAGCTTACCGAACACTGAAGTTTTCTTT.

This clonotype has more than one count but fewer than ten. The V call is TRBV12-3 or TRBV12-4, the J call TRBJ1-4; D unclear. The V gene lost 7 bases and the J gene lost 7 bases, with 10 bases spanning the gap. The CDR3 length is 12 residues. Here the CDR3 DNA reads TGTGCCAGCACCGCCACGACTGAAAAACTGTTTTTT. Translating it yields CASTATTEKLFF.

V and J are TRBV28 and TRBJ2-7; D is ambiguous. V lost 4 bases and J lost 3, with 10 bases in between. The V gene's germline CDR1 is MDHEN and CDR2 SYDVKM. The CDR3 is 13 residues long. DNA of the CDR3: TGTGCCAGCAGTTCCTCGGGTCACTACGAGCAGTACGTC. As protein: CASSSSGHYEQYV.

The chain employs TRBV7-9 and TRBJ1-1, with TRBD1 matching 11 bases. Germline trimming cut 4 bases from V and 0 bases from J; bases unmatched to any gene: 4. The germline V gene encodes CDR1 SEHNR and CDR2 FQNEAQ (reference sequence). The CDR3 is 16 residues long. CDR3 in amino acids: CASSSWTGGMNTEAFF. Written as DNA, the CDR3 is TGTGCCAGCAGCTCATGGACAGGGGGCATGAACACTGAAGCTTTCTTT.

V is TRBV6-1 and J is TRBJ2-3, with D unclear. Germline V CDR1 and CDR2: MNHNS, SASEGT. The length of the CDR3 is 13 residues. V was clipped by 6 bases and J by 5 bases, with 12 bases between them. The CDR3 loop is CASRPGWGDTQYF. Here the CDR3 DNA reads TGTGCCAGCAGACCAGGATGGGGAGATACGCAGTATTTT.

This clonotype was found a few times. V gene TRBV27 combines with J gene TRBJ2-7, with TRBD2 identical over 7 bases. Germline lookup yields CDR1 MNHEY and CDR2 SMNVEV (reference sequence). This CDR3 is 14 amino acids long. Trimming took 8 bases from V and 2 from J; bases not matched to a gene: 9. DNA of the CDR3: TGTGCCAGCCGACCCGGGGGGACCCCCTACGAGCAGTACTTC. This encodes CASRPGGTPYEQYF.